The rows below give T cell receptor beta chains drawn from one sample of a study of T cell changes during pregnancy in multiple sclerosis. Here immunoSEQ multiplex PCR was the method, and the copy in TCRdb shows in-frame clones only, minus some. The data show tens of thousands of clones, over 75% seen once. Here the sequenced sample was CD4+ T cells from peripheral blood mononuclear cells, taken before pregnancy. Receptors originate from a female donor with multiple sclerosis, enrolled in a pregnancy study. The CDR3 runs from the conserved cysteine through the conserved F or W. The order of the fields is V gene, clone size, CDR3 protein. Some rows mark clone size as missing; the rest say once, few, many or name a class of expanded clone.

v_call: TRBV6-4; clone_size: NA; cdr3_aa: CASSPDRVKNEQFF
v_call: TRBV4-2; clone_size: NA; cdr3_aa: CASSPLAGGAYEQYF
v_call: TRBV4-1; clone_size: NA; cdr3_aa: CASGSAGVNEKLFF
v_call: TRBV9; clone_size: NA; cdr3_aa: CASSVRAGPQAGEQFF
v_call: TRBV7-2; clone_size: NA; cdr3_aa: CASSSGLATETQYF
v_call: TRBV28; clone_size: NA; cdr3_aa: CASSLLVNDYTF
v_call: TRBV2; clone_size: NA; cdr3_aa: CASSESLETQYF
v_call: TRBV27; clone_size: NA; cdr3_aa: CASSFEGQGSSYEQYF
v_call: TRBV11-3; clone_size: few; cdr3_aa: CASSYSTGGMSSTEAFF
v_call: TRBV7-9; clone_size: NA; cdr3_aa: CASSLSTTNEKLFF
v_call: TRBV6-1; clone_size: NA; cdr3_aa: CASSASWSEGMSIEKLFF
v_call: TRBV5-1; clone_size: once; cdr3_aa: CASRTGLKETQYF
v_call: TRBV10-3; clone_size: NA; cdr3_aa: CAISGWTANTEAFF
v_call: TRBV11-2; clone_size: NA; cdr3_aa: CASSPTEPYYGYTF
v_call: TRBV27; clone_size: NA; cdr3_aa: CASSFGGVTDTQYF
v_call: TRBV4-1; clone_size: NA; cdr3_aa: CASSQPDRANGGELFF
v_call: TRBV6-1; clone_size: NA; cdr3_aa: CASSREIYEQYF
v_call: TRBV2; clone_size: NA; cdr3_aa: CASGEDRVGEQYF
v_call: TRBV29-1; clone_size: NA; cdr3_aa: CSVALLAGSYNEQFF
v_call: TRBV20-1; clone_size: NA; cdr3_aa: CSATLLYEQYF
v_call: TRBV6-5; clone_size: NA; cdr3_aa: CASSAQGSSNQPQHF
v_call: TRBV6-5; clone_size: NA; cdr3_aa: CASSPRGYEQYF
v_call: TRBV4-2; clone_size: NA; cdr3_aa: CASSQVGSGGLQETQYF
v_call: TRBV5-1; clone_size: few; cdr3_aa: CASSSGTIDYNEQFF
v_call: TRBV4-1; clone_size: NA; cdr3_aa: CASSHLGQAYGYTF
v_call: TRBV27; clone_size: NA; cdr3_aa: CASSLTGPYGYTF
v_call: TRBV5-5; clone_size: once; cdr3_aa: CASILGTALLTEAFF
v_call: TRBV5-1; clone_size: NA; cdr3_aa: CASSLISGANTGELFF
v_call: TRBV7-3; clone_size: NA; cdr3_aa: CASSLDRGSGNTIYF
v_call: TRBV7-9; clone_size: NA; cdr3_aa: CASSITTGAGEKLFF
v_call: TRBV7-6; clone_size: NA; cdr3_aa: CASSLSRDRVEYF
v_call: TRBV2; clone_size: NA; cdr3_aa: CASTRLAVVDEQFF
v_call: TRBV5-4; clone_size: NA; cdr3_aa: CASSLGGSRGEQFF
v_call: TRBV9; clone_size: once; cdr3_aa: CASSSQVGNYEQYF
v_call: TRBV11-2; clone_size: NA; cdr3_aa: CASSPRQGRNEQYF
v_call: TRBV9; clone_size: NA; cdr3_aa: CASSNSISTRAGATEAFF
v_call: TRBV7-2; clone_size: NA; cdr3_aa: CASSLGQGRTGELFF
v_call: TRBV7-9; clone_size: NA; cdr3_aa: CASSLALGTPYNEQFF
v_call: TRBV18; clone_size: once; cdr3_aa: CASSADRGRTDTQYF
v_call: TRBV6-6; clone_size: NA; cdr3_aa: CASSYGRVSSYEQYF
v_call: TRBV5-5; clone_size: NA; cdr3_aa: CASSVLAGATDTQYF
v_call: TRBV5-1; clone_size: NA; cdr3_aa: CASTGRTGDAGELFF
v_call: TRBV20-1; clone_size: once; cdr3_aa: CSAGAGTEAFF
v_call: TRBV18; clone_size: once; cdr3_aa: CASSQDRGSYNEQFF
v_call: TRBV7-6; clone_size: NA; cdr3_aa: CASSFTSVITGELFF